The source of this T cell receptor (beta chain) is a study of control samples from healthy donors and cancer patients. Method: immunoSEQ multiplex PCR; TCRdb's copy keeps in-frame clones and lacks some. The table lists approximately 150,000 clones, over 95% of them singletons. Germline CDR1 WSHSY, CDR2 SAAADI. The CDR3 runs 18 residues. V was pared by 0 bases and J by 4 bases, with 21 bases between. The clonotype comes from a woman aged 25 to 39 in good health. V and J are TRBV10-2 and TRBJ1-2; D may be TRBD1 (6 bases). The sequenced sample was blood. CDR3 in amino acids: CASSESPFGQPSFYGYTF. CDR3 nucleotides: TGCGCCAGCAGTGAGTCCCCATTCGGACAGCCGTCGTTCTATGGCTACACCTTC.